Presented here are 27 T cell receptor beta chains from one specimen sequenced in a study of blood T cell repertoires in COVID-19. Repertoires were generated with immunoSEQ multiplex PCR, while TCRdb's copy carries only in-frame clones and drops some. The table records 200,000 to 300,000 clones, 85% of them present only once. The specimen was PBMCs or T cells enriched from blood (not recorded which). Receptor source: a woman in her forties or fifties with acute COVID-19.

Only a few counts were recorded for this clone. V and J are TRBV30 and TRBJ2-1, with D possibly being TRBD2 (5 bases). Deletions cut 4 bases from V and 2 bases from J, with 9 bases between. This CDR3 has 13 amino acids. Germline CDR1 reads GTSNPN; CDR2 reads SVGIG (reference sequence). CDR3 DNA: TGTGCCTGGAACTCGGGGACCTACAATGAGCAGTTCTTC. Its protein product is CAWNSGTYNEQFF.

The chain couples TRBV30 to TRBJ2-1; 14 bases match TRBD2. CDR1 is GTSNPN and CDR2 is SVGIG in the germline V gene (reference sequence). This CDR3 is 16 amino acids long. J was trimmed by 8 bases and V by 3 bases; bases with no gene match: 9. The CDR3 nucleotides are TGTGCCTGGAGGCTACCGGGACTAGCGGGGGTCCATGAGCAGTTCTTC. This translates into CAWRLPGLAGVHEQFF.

The chain has TRBV6-5 and TRBJ1-2, with TRBD1 matching 7 bases. The CDR3 is made up of 14 amino acids. The J segment lost 2 bases and the V segment lost 2 bases, leaving 2 bases of the junction unmatched. Germline CDR1 MNHEY, CDR2 SVGAGI. This CDR3 is CASSYARGNYGYTF. The DNA of the CDR3 is TGTGCCAGCAGTTACGCCAGGGGGAACTATGGCTACACCTTC.

The chain couples TRBV11-2 to TRBJ1-1, with TRBD1 matching 9 bases. Looked up from germline, CDR1 is SGHAT and CDR2 is FQNNGV. CDR3 size: 14 residues. V was clipped by 5 bases and J by 7 bases; unmatched bases: 8. The CDR3 reads CASSLYRGPVEAFF. CDR3 DNA: TGTGCCAGCAGCCTCTACAGGGGGCCAGTTGAAGCTTTCTTT.

CDR3 nucleotides: TGTGCCTGGAGTCCCAGAGGACAGCTGTGGTCACCCCTCCACTTT. It is translated as CAWSPRGQLWSPLHF. The chain recombines TRBV30 with TRBJ1-6, with D tentatively TRBD1 (6 bases). The V and J ends lost 2 bases and 10 bases respectively, with 18 bases between them. The CDR3 loop spans 15 amino acids. CDR1 GTSNPN and CDR2 SVGIG come from the germline V gene (reference sequence).

V usage is TRBV11-3 and J usage is TRBJ2-7, with D uncertain. V was pared by 5 bases and J by 3 bases, with 11 bases between. The CDR3 runs 13 residues. In germline, CDR1 is SGHNT, CDR2 YENEEA. The CDR3 bases are TGTGCCAGCAGCCTCCAAAACGGCTACGAGCAGTACTTC. Its protein product is CASSLQNGYEQYF.

The rearrangement links TRBV7-2 to TRBJ2-1; D possibly corresponds to TRBD1 (6 bases). The length of the CDR3 is 13 residues. The V gene's germline CDR1 is SGHTA and CDR2 FQGNSA. The V gene lost 4 bases and the J gene lost 10 bases, with 14 bases spanning the gap. The CDR3, as DNA: TGTGCCAGCAGCTCATACCGGGACACCGAGCAGTTCTTC. This sequence encodes CASSSYRDTEQFF.

The V call is TRBV3-1 (or the pseudogene TRBV3-2), the J call TRBJ1-1; D uncertain. The V and J ends lost 1 base and 1 base respectively, with 7 bases between them. CDR3 length equals 14 residues. CDR1 LGHDT and CDR2 YNNKEL come from the germline V gene (reference sequence). This CDR3 reads CASSQVSGNTEAFF. In DNA form, the CDR3 reads TGTGCCAGCAGCCAAGTCTCGGGGAACACTGAAGCTTTCTTT.

A single count supports this clone. The chain couples TRBV25-1 to TRBJ1-2; D gene unclear. The CDR3 runs 13 residues. In germline, CDR1 is MGHDK, CDR2 SYGVNS. V dropped 5 bases and J dropped 0 bases, with 7 bases sitting between them. As DNA, the CDR3 is TGTGCCAGCAGTCATTCAGCTAACTATGGCTACACCTTC. Amino acid sequence: CASSHSANYGYTF.

This chain uses TRBV30 with TRBJ1-6, with D perhaps matching TRBD1 (5 bases). Germline CDR1 reads GTSNPN; CDR2 reads SVGIG (reference sequence). This CDR3 has 14 amino acids. Trimming pared 2 bases from V and 7 bases from J, leaving 12 bases between. The CDR3 sequence: CAWSLMGGNSPLHF. CDR3 coding DNA: TGTGCCTGGAGTTTGATGGGGGGAAATTCACCCCTCCACTTT.

The genes are TRBV10-3 and TRBJ2-5; tentative D call: TRBD2 (6 bases). This CDR3 has 14 residues. Germline-derived CDR1 and CDR2 are ENHRY and SYGVKD. V lost 5 bases, J lost 4 bases, and 14 bases lay in between. The CDR3 DNA is TGTGCCATCAGTCGGGACTCGCTCCCAGAGACCCAGTACTTC. As protein: CAISRDSLPETQYF.

The count of this clone is one. The chain has TRBV7-8 and TRBJ1-5; D unclear. V was shortened by 0 bases and J by 4 bases, with 7 bases between the two germline ends. The CDR3 runs 14 residues. CDR1 SGHVS and CDR2 FQNEAQ come from the germline V gene. The CDR3 here is CASSLAQVNQPQHF. The CDR3 DNA follows: TGTGCCAGCAGCTTAGCCCAGGTTAATCAGCCCCAGCATTTT.

The chain links TRBV6-5 to TRBJ1-2, with 9 positions matching TRBD1. The CDR3 totals 11 residues. The germline gives CDR1 MNHEY, CDR2 SVGAGI. J was trimmed by 10 bases and V by 6 bases; bases with no gene match: 3. CDR3 sequence reads: CASRGQGLYTF. The DNA of the CDR3 is TGTGCCAGCAGGGGACAGGGACTCTACACCTTC.

The rearrangement uses TRBV11-2 and TRBJ1-6, with TRBD1 matching over 7 bases. Per the germline V gene, CDR1 is SGHAT and CDR2 is FQNNGV. The CDR3 contains 14 residues. Trimming took 3 bases from V and 7 from J; bases not matched to a gene: 3. The CDR3 loop reads CASSLLTGNSPLHF. The CDR3 DNA reads TGTGCCAGCAGCTTGTTGACAGGGAATTCACCCCTCCACTTT. Together with reference TRBV11-2 and TRBJ1-6, the CDR3 gives the full variable domain: EAGVAQSPRYKIIEKRQSVAFWCNPISGHATLYWYQQILGQGPKLLIQFQNNGVVDDSQLPKDRFSAERLKGVDSTLKIQPAKLEDSAVYLCASSLLTGNSPLHFGNGTRLTVT.

The chain uses TRBV6-5 and TRBJ1-1, with TRBD1 matching over 10 bases. The CDR3 sequence is 15 residues long. Trimming at V came to 6 bases and at J to 2 bases, leaving 6 bases not matched to a gene. The germline CDR1 and CDR2 sequences are MNHEY and SVGAGI. DNA for the CDR3: TGTGCCAGCAGCGCCAGGACAGGGGGTAACACTGAAGCTTTCTTT. Protein sequence: CASSARTGGNTEAFF.

The rearrangement joins TRBV11-2 to TRBJ1-2; 8 nucleotides match TRBD1. The V gene's germline CDR1 is SGHAT and CDR2 FQNNGV. With 0 bases clipped from V and 7 bases from J, the junction kept 4 bases outside the gene matches. The CDR3 has 14 amino acids. CDR3 bases: TGTGCCAGCAGCTTAGATCGGACAGGGACTGGCTACACCTTC. Its protein is CASSLDRTGTGYTF.

The V and J genes are TRBV7-2 and TRBJ2-5, with D maybe TRBD2 (7 bases). The germline V and J ends were trimmed by 1 base and 2 bases, with 17 bases remaining between them. Germline V gives CDR1 SGHTA, CDR2 FQGNSA. The CDR3 has 17 residues. CDR3 DNA: TGTGCCAGCAGCTTAGGGAGTAGGGGGGGGAAGCAAGAGACCCAGTACTTC. This sequence encodes CASSLGSRGGKQETQYF.

Only one count was recorded for this clone. This chain uses TRBV11-2 with TRBJ2-1; TRBD2 matches 11 bases. CDR1 and CDR2 from the germline V gene are SGHAT and FQNNGV. There are 17 residues in the CDR3. V dropped 1 base and J dropped 4; count of bases not matched to a gene: 6. CDR3 sequence reads: CASSLGSLAGGYNEQFF. The DNA for the CDR3 is TGTGCCAGCAGCTTAGGGAGTCTAGCGGGGGGTTACAATGAGCAGTTCTTC.

Here the CDR3 DNA reads TGTGCCAGTAGTATTTCGGGGTTTCAGCCCCAGCATTTT. This gives the protein CASSISGFQPQHF. The chain carries TRBV19 and TRBJ1-5; D gene unclear. CDR3 length: 13 amino acids. Germline CDR1 reads LNHDA; CDR2 reads SQIVND (reference sequence). V was trimmed by 3 bases and J by 6 bases, leaving 9 bases between them.

About this clone itself: This CDR3 is missing its conserved last phenylalanine or tryptophan, likely due to a read error. The DNA is left out, because the CDR3 cannot be placed on it with certainty; the CDR3 is given as TCRdb lists it. The chain carries TRBV4-3 and TRBJ1-2. The CDR3 totals 10 residues, both ends included. Germline V lookup: CDR1 LGHNA, CDR2 YSLEER. Here the CDR3 reads CASSPPTGVR.

The CDR3 spells CASSLIGQGNSPLHF. DNA of the CDR3: TGTGCCAGCAGTTTAATTGGACAGGGAAATTCACCCCTCCACTTT. The chain has TRBV28 and TRBJ1-6; 8 bases line up with TRBD1. The CDR3 has 15 residues. Trimming took 2 bases from V and 7 from J; bases not matched to a gene: 4. The V gene's germline CDR1 is MDHEN and CDR2 SYDVKM.

V usage is TRBV3-1 (or the pseudogene TRBV3-2) and J usage is TRBJ2-7, with TRBD2 identical over 8 bases. Germline lookup yields CDR1 LGHDT and CDR2 YNNKEL (reference sequence). V lost 4 bases, J lost 4 bases, and 9 bases stayed unmatched. The CDR3 consists of 15 residues. CDR3 sequence reads: CASSPGLVLHYEQYF. CDR3 bases: TGTGCCAGCAGCCCGGGACTAGTACTTCATTACGAGCAGTACTTC.

The chain has TRBV9 and TRBJ2-1, with 8 bases aligning to TRBD2. Trimming removed 2 bases from V and 5 bases from J; junction bases left unmatched: 12. Germline assignment: CDR1 SGDLS and CDR2 YYNGEE. CDR3 length: 17 residues. The chain's CDR3 is CASSVGLGAGGHNEQFF. The CDR3 coding sequence is TGTGCCAGCAGCGTCGGCCTTGGGGCGGGGGGTCACAATGAGCAGTTCTTC.

The chain employs TRBV5-1 and TRBJ2-5; tentative D call: TRBD1 (5 bases). Trimming took 0 bases from V and 6 from J, leaving 15 bases between them. Germline-derived CDR1 and CDR2 are SGHRS and YFSETQ. This CDR3 contains 15 residues. This CDR3 is CASSLDGSTDKTQYF. CDR3 in DNA: TGCGCCAGCAGCTTGGACGGATCTACGGACAAGACCCAGTACTTC.

The chain joins TRBV24-1 to TRBJ2-1; TRBD2 matches 14 bases. Germline loops: CDR1 KGHDR, CDR2 SFDVKD. The CDR3 extends over 17 amino acids. The V and J ends lost 3 bases and 7 bases, in that order; junction bases with no gene match: 7. The CDR3 bases are TGTGCCACCAGTGATACTTCGGGACTAGCGGGGGAGAATGAGCAGTTCTTC. Amino acid sequence: CATSDTSGLAGENEQFF.

This clone has just a few counts. This rearrangement joins TRBV28 to TRBJ2-7, with D perhaps TRBD2 (6 bases). Germline CDR1 reads MDHEN; CDR2 reads SYDVKM. The CDR3 is 12 amino acids. Trimming removed 7 bases from V and 3 bases from J, with 10 bases in between. The CDR3 sequence is CASTGALYEQYF. The CDR3 DNA is TGTGCCAGCACGGGAGCTCTCTACGAGCAGTACTTC.

The rearrangement joins TRBV6-6 to TRBJ2-1; TRBD2 might be the D (5 bases). V was cut by 0 bases and J by 7 bases, with 10 bases left in between. The CDR3 has 14 residues. Germline CDR1 is MNHNY and CDR2 is SVGAGI (reference sequence). In DNA form, the CDR3 reads TGTGCCAGCAGTTACTCTTCGGGGTCGAATGAGCAGTTCTTC. Protein sequence: CASSYSSGSNEQFF.